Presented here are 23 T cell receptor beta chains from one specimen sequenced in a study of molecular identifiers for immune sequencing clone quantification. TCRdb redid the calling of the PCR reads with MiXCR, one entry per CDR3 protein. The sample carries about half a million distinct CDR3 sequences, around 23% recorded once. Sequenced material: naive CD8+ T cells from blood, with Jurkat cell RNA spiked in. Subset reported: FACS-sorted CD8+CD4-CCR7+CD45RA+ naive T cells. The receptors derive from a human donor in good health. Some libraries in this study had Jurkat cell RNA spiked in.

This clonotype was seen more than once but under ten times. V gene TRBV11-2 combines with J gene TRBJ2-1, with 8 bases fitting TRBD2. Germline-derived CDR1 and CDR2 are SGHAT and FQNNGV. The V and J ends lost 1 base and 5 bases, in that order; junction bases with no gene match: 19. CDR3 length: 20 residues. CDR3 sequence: CASSLVLPYTSGGEDNEQFF. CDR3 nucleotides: TGTGCCAGCAGCTTAGTCCTTCCTTACACCAGCGGGGGAGAGGACAATGAGCAGTTCTTC.

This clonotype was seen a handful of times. The CDR3 DNA is TGTGCCAGCAGTTTAGGTGTCATCCGGTTAGCCTACGAGCAGTACTTC. The encoded protein is CASSLGVIRLAYEQYF. The V gene is TRBV12-3 or TRBV12-4, the J gene TRBJ2-7; D is undetermined. Trimming took off 1 base at V and 2 bases at J, with 15 bases between the two ends. There are 16 residues in the CDR3.

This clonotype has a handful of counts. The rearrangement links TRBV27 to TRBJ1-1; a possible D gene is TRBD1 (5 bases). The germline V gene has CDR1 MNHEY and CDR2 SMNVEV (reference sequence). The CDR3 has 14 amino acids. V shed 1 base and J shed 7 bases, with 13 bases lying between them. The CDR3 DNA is TGTGCCAGCAGTTTATTTGGGGGAATGAATGAAGCTTTCTTT. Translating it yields CASSLFGGMNEAFF.

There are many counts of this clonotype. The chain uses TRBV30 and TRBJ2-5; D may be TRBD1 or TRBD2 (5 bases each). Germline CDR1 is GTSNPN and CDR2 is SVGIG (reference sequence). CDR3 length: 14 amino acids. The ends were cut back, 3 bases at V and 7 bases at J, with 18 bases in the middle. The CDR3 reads CAWSGDSGGWTQYF. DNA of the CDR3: TGTGCCTGGAGCGGAGACAGCGGCGGATGGACCCAGTACTTC.

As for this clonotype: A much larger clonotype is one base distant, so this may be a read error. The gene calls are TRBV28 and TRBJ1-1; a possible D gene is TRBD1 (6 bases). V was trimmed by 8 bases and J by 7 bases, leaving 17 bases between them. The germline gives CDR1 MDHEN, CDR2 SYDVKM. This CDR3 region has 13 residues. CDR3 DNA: TGTGCCAGCTCACGGGGGGGGGCCGTTGAAGCTTTCTTT. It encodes CASSRGGAVEAFF.

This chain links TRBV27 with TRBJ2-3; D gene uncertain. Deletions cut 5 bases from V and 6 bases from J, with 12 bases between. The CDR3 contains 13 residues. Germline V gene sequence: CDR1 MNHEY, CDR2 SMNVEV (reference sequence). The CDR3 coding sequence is TGTGCCAGCAGTCCACCCTCACATGATACGCAGTATTTT. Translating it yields CASSPPSHDTQYF.

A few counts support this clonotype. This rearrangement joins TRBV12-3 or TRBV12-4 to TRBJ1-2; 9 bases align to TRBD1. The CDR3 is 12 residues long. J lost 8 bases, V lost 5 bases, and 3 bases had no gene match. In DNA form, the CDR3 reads TGTGCCAGCAGTACAGGGGGCGGAGGCTACACCTTC. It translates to CASSTGGGGYTF.

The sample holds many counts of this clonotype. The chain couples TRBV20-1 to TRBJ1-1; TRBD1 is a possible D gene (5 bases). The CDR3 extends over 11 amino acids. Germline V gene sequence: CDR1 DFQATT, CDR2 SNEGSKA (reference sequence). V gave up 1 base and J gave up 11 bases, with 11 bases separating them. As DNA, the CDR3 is TGCAGTGCTAGAGTAGGGACCGGCGCTTTCTTT. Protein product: CSARVGTGAFF.

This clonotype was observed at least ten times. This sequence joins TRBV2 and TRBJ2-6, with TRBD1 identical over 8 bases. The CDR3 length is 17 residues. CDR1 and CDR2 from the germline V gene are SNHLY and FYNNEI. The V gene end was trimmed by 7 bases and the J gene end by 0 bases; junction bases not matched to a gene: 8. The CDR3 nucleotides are TGTGCCAGCATGAAGGGACAGGTTTACTCTGGGGCCAACGTCCTGACTTTC. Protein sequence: CASMKGQVYSGANVLTF.

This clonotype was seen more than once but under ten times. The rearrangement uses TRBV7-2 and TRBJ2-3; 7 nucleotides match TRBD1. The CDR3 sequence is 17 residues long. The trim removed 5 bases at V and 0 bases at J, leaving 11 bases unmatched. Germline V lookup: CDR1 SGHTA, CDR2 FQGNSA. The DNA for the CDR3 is TGTGCCAGCAGCCCCTTTGAGGGGGCGCTGAGCACAGATACGCAGTATTTT. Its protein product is CASSPFEGALSTDTQYF.

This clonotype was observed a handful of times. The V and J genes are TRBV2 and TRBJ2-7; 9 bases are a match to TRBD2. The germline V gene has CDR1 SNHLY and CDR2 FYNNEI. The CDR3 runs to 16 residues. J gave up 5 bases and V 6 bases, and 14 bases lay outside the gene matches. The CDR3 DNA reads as TGTGCCAGCAGGGCCGTAATTAGCGGGAGTGCCCACGAGCAGTACTTC. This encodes CASRAVISGSAHEQYF.

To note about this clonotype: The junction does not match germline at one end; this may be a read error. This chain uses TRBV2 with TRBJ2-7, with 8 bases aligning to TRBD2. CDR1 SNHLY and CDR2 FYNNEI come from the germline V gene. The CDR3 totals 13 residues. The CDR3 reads CASSSGSSYKQYF. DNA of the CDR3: TGTGCCAGCAGCAGCGGGAGTTCCTACAAGCAGTACTTC.

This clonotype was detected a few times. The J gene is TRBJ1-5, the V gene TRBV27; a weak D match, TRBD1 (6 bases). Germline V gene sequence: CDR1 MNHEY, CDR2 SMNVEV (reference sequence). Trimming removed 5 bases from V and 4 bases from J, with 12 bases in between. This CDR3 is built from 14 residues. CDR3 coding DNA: TGTGCCAGCAGTGTACAGGGTCTTAATCAGCCCCAGCATTTT. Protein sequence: CASSVQGLNQPQHF.

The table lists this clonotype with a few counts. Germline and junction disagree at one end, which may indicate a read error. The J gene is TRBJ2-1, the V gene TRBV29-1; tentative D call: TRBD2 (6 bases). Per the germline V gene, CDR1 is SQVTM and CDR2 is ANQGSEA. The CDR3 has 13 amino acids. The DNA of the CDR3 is TGCGGCGTTTTGTGGAGGGCTAACGGTGAGCAGTTCTTC. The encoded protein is CGVLWRANGEQFF.

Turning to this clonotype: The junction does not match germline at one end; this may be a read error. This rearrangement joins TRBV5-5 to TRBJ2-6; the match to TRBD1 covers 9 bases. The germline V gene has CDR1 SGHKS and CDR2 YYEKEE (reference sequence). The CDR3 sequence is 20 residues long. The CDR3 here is CASSSGPSGTGTSEANVLTF. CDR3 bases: TGTGCCAGCAGCTCCGGGCCCTCCGGGACAGGGACCTCTGAGGCCAACGTCCTGACTTTC. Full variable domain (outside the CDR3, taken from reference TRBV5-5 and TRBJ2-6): DAGVTQSPTHLIKTRGQQVTLRCSPISGHKSVSWYQQVLGQGPQFIFQYYEKEERGRGNFPDRFSARQFPNYSSELNVNALLLGDSALYLCASSSGPSGTGTSEANVLTFGAGSRLTVL.

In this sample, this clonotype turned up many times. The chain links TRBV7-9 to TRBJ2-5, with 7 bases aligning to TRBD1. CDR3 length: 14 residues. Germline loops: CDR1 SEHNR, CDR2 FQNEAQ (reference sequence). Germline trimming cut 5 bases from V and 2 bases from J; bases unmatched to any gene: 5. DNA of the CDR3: TGTGCCAGCAGCAAACGGACAGGTCAAGAGACCCAGTACTTC. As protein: CASSKRTGQETQYF.

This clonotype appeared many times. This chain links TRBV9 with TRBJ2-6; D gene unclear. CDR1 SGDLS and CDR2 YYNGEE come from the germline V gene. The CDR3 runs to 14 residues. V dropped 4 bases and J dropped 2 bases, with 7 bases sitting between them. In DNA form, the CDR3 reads TGTGCCAGCAGCTCTCTCCCTGGGGCCAACGTCCTGACTTTC. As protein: CASSSLPGANVLTF.

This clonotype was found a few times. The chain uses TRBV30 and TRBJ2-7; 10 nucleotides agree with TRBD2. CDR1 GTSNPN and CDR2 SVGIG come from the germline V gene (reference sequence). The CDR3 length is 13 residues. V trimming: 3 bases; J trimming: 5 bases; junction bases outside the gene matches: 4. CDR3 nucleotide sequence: TGTGCCTGGAGAACTAGCGGGACCCACGAGCAGTACTTC. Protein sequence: CAWRTSGTHEQYF.

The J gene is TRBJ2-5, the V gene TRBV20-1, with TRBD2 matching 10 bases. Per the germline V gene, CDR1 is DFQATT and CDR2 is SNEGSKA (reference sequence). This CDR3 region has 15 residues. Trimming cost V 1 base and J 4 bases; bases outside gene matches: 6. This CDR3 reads CSARGGLAAPETQYF. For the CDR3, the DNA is TGCAGTGCTAGAGGCGGACTAGCGGCCCCAGAGACCCAGTACTTC.

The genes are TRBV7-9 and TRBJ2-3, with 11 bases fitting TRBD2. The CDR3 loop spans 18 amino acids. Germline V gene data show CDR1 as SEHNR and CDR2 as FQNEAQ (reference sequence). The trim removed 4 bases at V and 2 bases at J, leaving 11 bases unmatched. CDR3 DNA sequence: TGTGCCAGCAGCTGGGGGGACACGGGACTAGCGGTCACAGATACGCAGTATTTT. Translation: CASSWGDTGLAVTDTQYF.

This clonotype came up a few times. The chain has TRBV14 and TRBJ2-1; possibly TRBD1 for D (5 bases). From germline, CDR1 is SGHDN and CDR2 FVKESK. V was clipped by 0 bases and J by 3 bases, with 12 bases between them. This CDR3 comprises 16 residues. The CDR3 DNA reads TGTGCCAGCAGCCAAGAAGGTCCAGGGTACTACAATGAGCAGTTCTTC. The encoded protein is CASSQEGPGYYNEQFF.

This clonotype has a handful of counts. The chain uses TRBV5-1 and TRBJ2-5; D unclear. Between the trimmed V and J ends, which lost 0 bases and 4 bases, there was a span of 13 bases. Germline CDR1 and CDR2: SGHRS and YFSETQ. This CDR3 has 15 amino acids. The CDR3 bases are TGCGCCAGCAGCTTGGCCGTACATCGGGCAGAGACCCAGTACTTC. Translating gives CASSLAVHRAETQYF.

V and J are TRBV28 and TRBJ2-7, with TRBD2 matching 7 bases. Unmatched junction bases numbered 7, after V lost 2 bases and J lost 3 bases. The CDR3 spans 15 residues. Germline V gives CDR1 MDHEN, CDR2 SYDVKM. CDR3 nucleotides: TGTGCCAGCAGTTTACGCGGGAGCGTTCGCTACGAGCAGTACTTC. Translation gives CASSLRGSVRYEQYF.